Below are 32 T cell receptor beta chains sequenced from a single sample in a study of T cell changes during pregnancy in multiple sclerosis. Method: immunoSEQ multiplex PCR; TCRdb's copy keeps in-frame clones and lacks some. The sample has more than 30,000 clones; around 90% are singletons. This specimen consisted of CD4+ T cells from peripheral blood mononuclear cells, obtained in the third trimester of pregnancy. The receptor set was obtained from a female donor in good health, enrolled as a control in a pregnancy study.

CDR3 sequence: CASNGRGEGETQYF. The CDR3 DNA reads TGTGCCAGTAATGGCAGGGGCGAGGGGGAGACCCAGTACTTC. The rearrangement links TRBV19 to TRBJ2-5; TRBD1 might be the D (6 bases). V shed 7 bases and J shed 5 bases, with 17 bases lying between them. CDR1 LNHDA and CDR2 SQIVND come from the germline V gene (reference sequence). The CDR3 covers 14 residues. The variable domain in full, completed from reference TRBV19 and TRBJ2-5, reads DGGITQSPKYLFRKEGQNVTLSCEQNLNHDAMYWYRQDPGQGLRLIYYSQIVNDFQKGDIAEGYSVSREKKESFPLTVTSAQKNPTAFYLCASNGRGEGETQYFGPGTRLLVL.

The chain has TRBV19 and TRBJ2-2, with 9 bases lining up with TRBD1. Trimming cost V 4 bases and J 7 bases; bases outside gene matches: 19. Germline CDR1 is LNHDA and CDR2 is SQIVND (reference sequence). This CDR3 is 19 amino acids long. CDR3 in amino acids: CASSTSHPPTGQGGGELFF. The DNA of the CDR3 is TGTGCCAGTAGTACCTCACACCCGCCCACGGGACAGGGTGGCGGGGAGCTGTTTTTT. The full variable domain, in which reference TRBV19 and TRBJ2-2 provide the parts outside the CDR3, is DGGITQSPKYLFRKEGQNVTLSCEQNLNHDAMYWYRQDPGQGLRLIYYSQIVNDFQKGDIAEGYSVSREKKESFPLTVTSAQKNPTAFYLCASSTSHPPTGQGGGELFFGEGSRLTVL.

The chain joins TRBV29-1 to TRBJ1-1; perhaps TRBD1 as D (5 bases). V was shortened by 6 bases and J by 7 bases, with 9 bases between the two germline ends. This CDR3 has 10 amino acids. Germline V CDR1 and CDR2: SQVTM, ANQGSEA. CDR3 amino acids: CSVGGVEAFF. CDR3 sequence (DNA): TGCAGCGTGGGGGGGGTTGAAGCTTTCTTT.

The chain recombines TRBV5-1 with TRBJ1-1, with D perhaps TRBD1 (6 bases). The length of the CDR3 is 14 residues. CDR1 and CDR2 from the germline V gene are SGHRS and YFSETQ. V lost 4 bases to trimming and J lost 2 bases, with 12 bases between them. CDR3 in DNA: TGCGCCAGCAGCCTCGGACAGATAAACACTGAAGCTTTCTTT. It is translated as CASSLGQINTEAFF.

The rearrangement uses TRBV7-9 and TRBJ1-6; TRBD1 matches at 11 bases. The trim removed 4 bases at V and 10 bases at J, leaving 6 bases unmatched. Germline V gene sequence: CDR1 SEHNR, CDR2 FQNEAQ (reference sequence). This CDR3 contains 15 residues. The CDR3 region is CASSYGTGGSSPLHF. The CDR3 bases are TGTGCCAGCAGCTACGGGACAGGGGGTAGCTCACCCCTCCACTTT.

In DNA, the CDR3 is TGTGCCAGCAGCGTAAGAATAGCGGGAGCGGGAGAGACCCAGTACTTC. This encodes CASSVRIAGAGETQYF. The chain joins TRBV9 to TRBJ2-5; 9 nucleotides align to TRBD2. Germline V CDR1 and CDR2: SGDLS, YYNGEE. V lost 1 base and J lost 4; bases outside the gene matches: 8. The CDR3 runs to 16 residues.

The chain uses TRBV5-5 and TRBJ2-7; D remains ambiguous. The CDR3 extends over 15 amino acids. Deletions cut 2 bases from V and 0 bases from J, with 12 bases between. The germline V gene has CDR1 SGHKS and CDR2 YYEKEE (reference sequence). CDR3: CASSFAGISSYEQYF. As DNA, the CDR3 is TGTGCCAGCAGCTTTGCAGGAATTAGCTCCTACGAGCAGTACTTC.

The rearrangement uses TRBV5-1 and TRBJ1-1; D is ambiguous. The CDR3 covers 16 residues. Germline V gene lookup returns CDR1 SGHRS and CDR2 YFSETQ. Trimming stripped 1 base from V and 4 bases from J, with 17 bases between. The CDR3 bases are TGCGCCAGCAGCTTGAGCCAGACGGCACGGAGCACTGAAGCTTTCTTT. It translates to CASSLSQTARSTEAFF. The full variable domain, with the rest looked up from reference TRBV5-1 and TRBJ1-1, is KAGVTQTPRYLIKTRGQQVTLSCSPISGHRSVSWYQQTPGQGLQFLFEYFSETQRNKGNFPGRFSGRQFSNSRSEMNVSTLELGDSALYLCASSLSQTARSTEAFFGQGTRLTVV.

This chain connects TRBV30 to TRBJ1-1; a weak D match, TRBD1 (5 bases). Germline-derived CDR1 and CDR2 are GTSNPN and SVGIG (reference sequence). CDR3 length equals 13 residues. The V gene lost 7 bases and the J gene lost 4 bases, with 16 bases spanning the gap. The CDR3 bases are TGTGCCTCGAGGAATGGGGGAGGCACTGAAGCTTTCTTT. Residues: CASRNGGGTEAFF.

The chain couples TRBV13 to TRBJ2-4, with D possibly TRBD1 on 5 matching bases. The CDR3 consists of 13 residues. V was shortened by 2 bases and J by 6 bases, with 8 bases between the two germline ends. Germline V gives CDR1 PRHDT, CDR2 FYEKMQ (reference sequence). This chain's CDR3 is CASSLRGGNIQYF. In DNA, the CDR3 is TGTGCCAGCAGCTTAAGGGGTGGAAACATTCAGTACTTC.

The gene calls are TRBV6-5 and TRBJ1-1, with D unclear. Germline V gives CDR1 MNHEY, CDR2 SVGAGI. The V end was cut by 2 bases, the J end by 7 bases, with 17 bases between. CDR3 length equals 15 residues. In nucleotides, the CDR3 is TGTGCCAGCAGTTACATACGATCGGGGTCCTTTGAAGCTTTCTTT. As protein: CASSYIRSGSFEAFF.

The V and J genes are TRBV6-1 and TRBJ2-5, with TRBD1 matching 9 bases. The CDR3 spans 15 residues. The junction had 9 bases not matched to a gene; V was cut back by 6 bases and J by 4 bases. Germline CDR1 reads MNHNS; CDR2 reads SASEGT. Here the CDR3 reads CASREQGAYRETQYF. Here the CDR3 DNA reads TGTGCCAGCAGGGAACAGGGGGCTTACCGAGAGACCCAGTACTTC.

This chain links TRBV6-1 with TRBJ2-7, with 10 nucleotides matching TRBD2. Losses at the gene ends were 7 bases for V and 3 bases for J; bases not matched to a gene: 6. CDR3 length equals 14 residues. The germline V gene encodes CDR1 MNHNS and CDR2 SASEGT. The CDR3 is CASTRASGSYEQYF. CDR3 nucleotides: TGTGCCAGCACTCGTGCTAGCGGGAGCTACGAGCAGTACTTC.

This chain uses TRBV5-8 with TRBJ1-3; D not certain. Germline V gene data show CDR1 as SGHTS and CDR2 as YDEGEE. The length of the CDR3 is 17 residues. The V end was cut by 0 bases, the J end by 0 bases, with 13 bases between. CDR3 DNA sequence: TGTGCCAGCAGCTTGGCGGTCACCTTGAGCTCTGGAAACACCATATATTTT. Protein: CASSLAVTLSSGNTIYF.

The rearrangement joins TRBV19 to TRBJ1-3; TRBD1 matches at 8 bases. This CDR3 comprises 14 residues. CDR1 and CDR2 (germline): LNHDA, SQIVND (reference sequence). Trimming removed 10 bases from V and 4 bases from J; junction bases left unmatched: 9. As DNA, the CDR3 is TGTGCCACCGTAACAGGGGGTTCAGGAAACACCATATATTTT. The encoded protein is CATVTGGSGNTIYF.

The V and J genes are TRBV11-3 and TRBJ1-4; unclear D gene. The CDR3 consists of 15 residues. The V gene's germline CDR1 is SGHNT and CDR2 YENEEA. The V end was cut by 0 bases, the J end by 5 bases, with 10 bases between. The CDR3 here is CASSLESRLNEKLFF. The CDR3 DNA follows: TGTGCCAGCAGCTTAGAATCCAGGTTGAATGAAAAACTGTTTTTT.

V gene TRBV6-5 combines with J gene TRBJ1-6; 8 bases map to TRBD1. The CDR3 loop spans 12 amino acids. Trimming took 5 bases from V and 14 from J; bases not matched to a gene: 5. Germline V gene sequence: CDR1 MNHEY, CDR2 SVGAGI. Written as DNA, the CDR3 is TGTGCCAGCAGTGCCCAGACAGGGGCCCTCCACTTT. This translates into CASSAQTGALHF.

The chain carries TRBV30 and TRBJ1-5, with a weak D call TRBD1 (5 bases). This CDR3 has 13 amino acids. CDR1 and CDR2 (germline): GTSNPN, SVGIG (reference sequence). The V end was cut by 0 bases, the J end by 7 bases, with 10 bases between. The chain's CDR3 is CAWSVRGDQPQHF. The CDR3 DNA reads as TGTGCCTGGAGTGTACGGGGGGACCAGCCCCAGCATTTT.

The chain carries TRBV14 and TRBJ1-1, with D perhaps matching TRBD1 (6 bases). CDR1 is SGHDN and CDR2 is FVKESK in the germline V gene. The V and J ends lost 4 bases and 1 base respectively, with 10 bases between them. CDR3 length equals 14 residues. The CDR3 spells CASSPWTENTEAFF. The CDR3 nucleotides are TGTGCCAGCAGCCCTTGGACAGAGAACACTGAAGCTTTCTTT.

The chain combines TRBV27 with TRBJ2-5; 7 nucleotides line up with TRBD1. Trimming removed 8 bases from V and 3 bases from J; junction bases left unmatched: 9. The CDR3 spans 14 residues. Germline V gene data show CDR1 as MNHEY and CDR2 as SMNVEV (reference sequence). The CDR3 loop is CASGTRGREETQYF. CDR3 nucleotides: TGTGCCAGCGGTACCAGGGGGAGAGAAGAGACCCAGTACTTC.

The V call is TRBV4-1, the J call TRBJ2-7; 7 positions match TRBD1. With V trimmed by 0 bases and J by 3 bases, 5 bases remained unmatched. Germline CDR1 MGHRA, CDR2 YSYEKL. The CDR3 is 15 amino acids. For the CDR3, the DNA is TGCGCCAGCAGCCAAGACCGACAGGGATTCTACGAGCAGTACTTC. This translates into CASSQDRQGFYEQYF.

The gene calls are TRBV19 and TRBJ1-1; maybe TRBD1 (6 bases). V was trimmed by 4 bases and J by 6 bases, leaving 18 bases between them. The CDR3 consists of 15 residues. CDR1 LNHDA and CDR2 SQIVND come from the germline V gene (reference sequence). CDR3 amino acids: CASSRNRAGHPEAFF. Written as DNA, the CDR3 is TGTGCCAGTAGTAGGAACAGGGCTGGCCACCCTGAAGCTTTCTTT. Supplemented by reference TRBV19 and TRBJ1-1, the full variable domain reads DGGITQSPKYLFRKEGQNVTLSCEQNLNHDAMYWYRQDPGQGLRLIYYSQIVNDFQKGDIAEGYSVSREKKESFPLTVTSAQKNPTAFYLCASSRNRAGHPEAFFGQGTRLTVV.

The V and J genes are TRBV28 and TRBJ1-4; 10 bases align to TRBD1. V gave up 3 bases and J gave up 0 bases; unmatched junction bases: 10. Germline-derived CDR1 and CDR2 are MDHEN and SYDVKM. This CDR3 contains 19 residues. The CDR3 nucleotides read TGTGCCAGCAGTTTCCCGGGACAGGGGACGATTTCAACTAATGAAAAACTGTTTTTT. It encodes CASSFPGQGTISTNEKLFF.

The chain joins TRBV7-2 to TRBJ1-3, with 7 bases matching TRBD1. V lost 5 bases and J lost 4; bases outside the gene matches: 8. The germline V gene has CDR1 SGHTA and CDR2 FQGNSA. The CDR3 sequence is 15 residues long. CDR3 bases: TGTGCCAGCAGCCGAGGATGGGACAGCGGAAACACCATATATTTT. This encodes CASSRGWDSGNTIYF.

The chain employs TRBV6-5 and TRBJ1-1; D unresolved. Trimming left V 2 bases short and J 4 bases short, with 8 bases between. Germline V gives CDR1 MNHEY, CDR2 SVGAGI. The CDR3 spans 13 residues. CDR3 loop: CASSYRSGTEAFF. The DNA for the CDR3 is TGTGCCAGCAGTTACCGCTCGGGCACTGAAGCTTTCTTT.

The rearrangement uses TRBV27 and TRBJ2-7; the D gene is possibly TRBD2 (5 bases). Between the trimmed V and J ends, which lost 4 bases and 0 bases, there was a span of 16 bases. Germline loops: CDR1 MNHEY, CDR2 SMNVEV (reference sequence). CDR3 length: 16 amino acids. Here the CDR3 reads CASSSSGLSFSYEQYF. CDR3 sequence (DNA): TGTGCCAGCAGTTCCTCAGGACTCTCGTTCTCCTACGAGCAGTACTTC.

The chain combines TRBV29-1 with TRBJ1-2; possibly TRBD1 for D (5 bases). The V gene's germline CDR1 is SQVTM and CDR2 ANQGSEA. There are 12 residues in the CDR3. The germline V and J ends were trimmed by 2 bases and 7 bases, with 11 bases remaining between them. Here the CDR3 reads CSVERQGSGYTF. The CDR3 DNA sequence: TGCAGCGTTGAAAGGCAGGGCTCTGGCTACACCTTC.

The V and J genes are TRBV6-5 and TRBJ1-1, with 7 bases identical to TRBD1. This CDR3 spans 14 amino acids. Germline CDR1 reads MNHEY; CDR2 reads SVGAGI. V lost 0 bases and J lost 5; bases outside the gene matches: 3. CDR3 sequence: CASSYSTGSTEAFF. Here the CDR3 DNA reads TGTGCCAGCAGTTACTCGACAGGGAGTACTGAAGCTTTCTTT.

The gene calls are TRBV27 and TRBJ1-1, with 7 nucleotides matching TRBD1. The V gene's germline CDR1 is MNHEY and CDR2 SMNVEV (reference sequence). There are 19 residues in the CDR3. The ends lost 4 bases at V and 0 bases at J; junction bases unmatched: 17. The CDR3 DNA reads TGTGCCAGCAGTTCGAAACAACTAAACCCGGGACAGATGAACACTGAAGCTTTCTTT. Translated: CASSSKQLNPGQMNTEAFF.

In this sample, this clone turned up a few times. The V gene is TRBV30, the J gene TRBJ1-1, with D possibly TRBD1 on 6 matching bases. The CDR3 extends over 15 amino acids. Trimming left V 4 bases short and J 5 bases short, with 20 bases between. Germline assignment: CDR1 GTSNPN and CDR2 SVGIG (reference sequence). In nucleotides, the CDR3 is TGTGCCTGGACCCGGGGCATGGGGGCTGGGACTGAAGCTTTCTTT. It codes for CAWTRGMGAGTEAFF. Full variable domain (remainder filled in from reference TRBV30 and TRBJ1-1): SQTIHQWPATLVQPVGSPLSLECTVEGTSNPNLYWYRQAAGRGLQLLFYSVGIGQISSEVPQNLSASRPQDRQFILSSKKLLLSDSGFYLCAWTRGMGAGTEAFFGQGTRLTVV.

The V and J genes are TRBV10-3 and TRBJ1-1, with 7 nucleotides matching TRBD1. V shed 10 bases, J shed 2 bases, and the junction held 13 bases outside the gene matches. The CDR3 runs 15 residues. Germline V gene sequence: CDR1 ENHRY, CDR2 SYGVKD. CDR3 DNA: TGTGCCACCCGACCTACAGGGGCAAGAAACACTGAAGCTTTCTTT. Encoded protein: CATRPTGARNTEAFF.

The rearrangement uses TRBV10-3 and TRBJ2-5; 7 nucleotides align to TRBD2. TRBJ2-7 explains the end of the DNA better; the J call may be wrong. Germline lookup yields CDR1 ENHRY and CDR2 SYGVKD. The CDR3 has 14 residues. The DNA of the CDR3 is TGTGCCATCAGCCAAGCGGGAAGCTCCTACGAGCAGTACTTC. It codes for CAISQAGSSYEQYF.